These T cell receptor beta chains were read from a single sample in a study of radiotherapy plus CTLA-4 blockade in lung cancer. Using immunoSEQ multiplex PCR, the repertoire was profiled, and TCRdb retains in-frame clones only, with some absent. The repertoire holds about 88,000 clones, with approximately 79% as singletons. Source: peripheral blood, taken from a patient treated with radiotherapy plus ipilimumab. The receptors were sampled from a human donor with non-small cell lung cancer that progressed on radiotherapy plus ipilimumab. Both conserved end residues are part of each CDR3. The D gene is left open where the match is weak. Only part of the rows carry a size: once, few, many, or a class if the clone is expanded.

j_call,v_call,d_call,clone_size,cdr3_length,cdr3_aa,cdr3_nt
TRBJ1-1,TRBV7-2,.,.,15,CASSPYGGQDTEAFF,TGTGCCAGCAGCCCCTACGGGGGCCAGGACACTGAAGCTTTCTTT
TRBJ2-1,TRBV6-5,.,.,14,CASSWDLRSYGLFF,TGTGCCAGCAGTTGGGACCTCCGGAGCTATGGCCTGTTCTTC
TRBJ1-2,TRBV5-1,.,.,12,CASSLDQNGYTF,TGCGCCAGCAGCTTGGACCAGAACGGCTACACCTTC
TRBJ1-2,TRBV6-1,.,.,13,CASLRVGSYGYTF,TGTGCCAGCCTAAGGGTAGGGTCCTATGGCTACACCTTC
TRBJ1-2,TRBV11-2,.,.,12,CASSLGRDGYTF,TGTGCCAGCAGCTTAGGGAGGGATGGCTACACCTTC
TRBJ2-2,TRBV7-2,.,.,14,CASSAVPPGRELFF,TGTGCCAGCAGCGCCGTTCCGCCGGGGCGGGAGCTGTTTTTT
TRBJ2-3,TRBV9,.,.,16,CASSVWGSGGTDTQYF,TGTGCCAGCAGCGTATGGGGTTCGGGAGGCACAGATACGCAGTATTTT
TRBJ2-7,TRBV28,TRBD2,.,17,CASSLGLAGPGSYEQYF,TGTGCCAGCAGTTTGGGACTAGCGGGACCAGGGTCCTACGAGCAGTACTTC
TRBJ2-7,TRBV7-8,TRBD1,few,12,CASSFPTGKQYF,TGTGCCAGCAGCTTCCCGACAGGGAAGCAGTACTTC
TRBJ1-2,TRBV7-2,TRBD1,.,14,CASSPRQGAYGYTF,TGTGCCAGCAGTCCCCGACAGGGTGCCTATGGCTACACCTTC
TRBJ2-7,TRBV19,.,.,15,CASSITGTSPYEQYF,TGTGCCAGTAGTATTACAGGGACTTCACCCTACGAGCAGTACTTC
TRBJ2-7,TRBV28,.,.,13,CASSISAGNEQYF,TGTGCCAGCAGCATTAGCGCAGGGAACGAGCAGTACTTC
TRBJ1-1,TRBV7-9,.,.,11,CASSLWAEAFF,TGTGCCAGCAGCTTATGGGCGGAAGCTTTCTTT
TRBJ2-4,TRBV7-2,.,.,12,CASSGGENIQYF,TGTGCCAGCAGCGGGGGTGAGAACATTCAGTACTTC
TRBJ2-5,TRBV2,TRBD1,.,13,CASSGQGQETQYF,TGTGCCAGCAGTGGACAGGGCCAAGAGACCCAGTACTTC
TRBJ1-2,TRBV4-2,TRBD1,once,16,CASSQDRTGGTYGYTF,TGTGCCAGCAGCCAAGATAGGACAGGGGGCACCTATGGCTACACCTTC
TRBJ2-1,TRBV7-9,.,.,13,CASSLLVASEQFF,TGTGCCAGCAGCCTCTTGGTAGCGAGTGAGCAGTTCTTC